These 20 T cell receptor beta chains were sequenced from one sample in a study of beta chain features in type 1 diabetes. All of the isolated RNA was reverse transcribed, so expressed TCRB transcripts were sequenced. The method was immunoSEQ multiplex PCR; TCRdb's version includes in-frame clones alone and lacks a portion of them. The sample consists of 300,000 to 400,000 clones, approximately 10% of them appearing once. What was sequenced was naive CD4+ T cells from blood. The receptors here all came from a woman aged 25 to 39 in good health.

The chain links TRBV27 to TRBJ2-1, with D possibly matching TRBD1 (6 bases). This CDR3 is 13 amino acids long. Germline V CDR1 and CDR2: MNHEY, SMNVEV (reference sequence). V lost 3 bases and J 14 bases, leaving 17 bases between the germline ends. CDR3 protein: CASSFQGPPGKFF. CDR3 coding DNA: TGTGCCAGCAGTTTCCAGGGGCCTCCGGGGAAGTTCTTC.

This chain connects TRBV28 to TRBJ1-5, with unresolved D. The V end lost 7 bases, the J end lost 3 bases, and 10 bases lay between the germline ends. The length of the CDR3 is 13 residues. Germline CDR1 is MDHEN and CDR2 is SYDVKM. As DNA, the CDR3 is TGTGCCAGCACCCTACCCCCCAATCAGCCCCAGCATTTT. Its protein product is CASTLPPNQPQHF.

This clone was seen a handful of times. The same CDR3 is also encoded by other DNA sequences in this sample. The rearrangement joins TRBV19 to TRBJ2-7; TRBD2 agrees at 13 bases. This CDR3 has 15 amino acids. V was clipped by 4 bases and J by 0 bases; unmatched bases: 0. Germline CDR1 LNHDA, CDR2 SQIVND (reference sequence). CDR3 in DNA: TGTGCCAGTAGTAGGACTAGCGGGAGCTCCTACGAGCAGTACTTC. Translation gives CASSRTSGSSYEQYF.

This clone was detected a few times. This chain links TRBV29-1 with TRBJ2-1; 8 positions match TRBD2. Trimming removed 6 bases from V and 4 bases from J; junction bases left unmatched: 8. This CDR3 region has 14 residues. The germline CDR1 and CDR2 sequences are SQVTM and ANQGSEA. CDR3 residues: CSVPGTSRYNEQFF. The CDR3 nucleotides are TGCAGCGTCCCCGGGACTAGTCGGTACAATGAGCAGTTCTTC.

The table lists this clone with a few counts. The chain is built from TRBV7-9 and TRBJ2-1, with TRBD2 matching over 7 bases. The germline gives CDR1 SEHNR, CDR2 FQNEAQ (reference sequence). Trimming took 0 bases from V and 1 from J; bases not matched to a gene: 9. The CDR3 runs to 18 residues. The CDR3 is CASSLARTRRESYNEQFF. DNA for the CDR3: TGTGCCAGCAGCTTAGCGAGGACTAGGCGGGAGTCCTACAATGAGCAGTTCTTC.

There are many counts of this clone. The chain uses TRBV4-3 and TRBJ2-6, with unresolved D. CDR1 is LGHNA and CDR2 is YSLEER in the germline V gene. The V gene lost 4 bases and the J gene lost 1 base, with 11 bases spanning the gap. This CDR3 comprises 16 residues. CDR3 in amino acids: CASSRQDMSGANVLTF. The DNA for the CDR3 is TGCGCCAGCAGCCGGCAAGATATGTCTGGGGCCAACGTCCTGACTTTC.

This clone has only a few counts. This chain joins TRBV15 and TRBJ2-5; 7 bases are shared with TRBD2. Germline V lookup: CDR1 LNHNV, CDR2 YYDKDF (reference sequence). V lost 6 bases, J lost 4 bases, and 8 bases stayed unmatched. The CDR3 is 14 amino acids. The CDR3 spells CATSGRAEVETQYF. CDR3 in DNA: TGTGCCACCAGTGGGAGGGCCGAGGTAGAGACCCAGTACTTC.

A few counts support this clone. V and J are TRBV7-9 and TRBJ2-7; TRBD2 agrees at 9 bases. Unmatched junction bases numbered 4, after V lost 4 bases and J lost 0 bases. The CDR3 runs 15 residues. Per germline, CDR1 SEHNR and CDR2 FQNEAQ (reference sequence). CDR3 coding DNA: TGTGCCAGCAGCTCGGTTAGCGGGGGCTCCTACGAGCAGTACTTC. Protein: CASSSVSGGSYEQYF.

The chain combines TRBV4-3 with TRBJ1-4; 7 nucleotides line up with TRBD1. Germline lookup yields CDR1 LGHNA and CDR2 YSLEER. V lost 5 bases to trimming and J lost 2 bases; unmatched junction nucleotides: 17. The CDR3 is made up of 19 amino acids. This CDR3 reads CASSKGASGTYGTNEKLFF. CDR3 nucleotides: TGCGCCAGCAGCAAGGGGGCTTCAGGGACTTATGGGACTAATGAAAAACTGTTTTTT.

This clone was counted at least ten times. This chain's CDR3 is CASSQGGLAGAGGETQYF. CDR3 bases: TGCGCCAGCAGCCAAGGAGGACTAGCGGGAGCGGGGGGAGAGACCCAGTACTTC. The V call is TRBV4-3, the J call TRBJ2-5, with 13 bases fitting TRBD2. The CDR3 runs 18 residues. With 1 base clipped from V and 4 bases from J, the junction kept 9 bases outside the gene matches. Germline CDR1 is LGHNA and CDR2 is YSLEER.

This clone occurred a few times. This same CDR3 is encoded by further DNA sequences in the sample. This chain links TRBV5-4 with TRBJ2-2, with 13 bases lining up with TRBD2. J lost 5 bases, V lost 0 bases, and 1 base had no gene match. CDR1 is SGHNT, CDR2 YYREEE, per germline (reference sequence). This CDR3 has 16 residues. The CDR3 bases are TGTGCCAGCAGCTTGGGACTAGCGGGAGGAACCGGGGAGCTGTTTTTT. Protein: CASSLGLAGGTGELFF. Full variable domain (missing parts from reference TRBV5-4 and TRBJ2-2): ETGVTQSPTHLIKTRGQQVTLRCSSQSGHNTVSWYQQALGQGPQFIFQYYREEENGRGNFPPRFSGLQFPNYSSELNVNALELDDSALYLCASSLGLAGGTGELFFGEGSRLTVL.

This clone was counted between two and nine times. This chain links TRBV29-1 with TRBJ1-5; a possible D gene is TRBD1 (5 bases). The CDR3 is 13 amino acids. The V gene's germline CDR1 is SQVTM and CDR2 ANQGSEA. V lost 0 bases and J lost 7, with 10 bases in between. In nucleotides, the CDR3 is TGCAGCGTTGAAGAAGGCCGGGGGCAGCCCCAGCATTTT. This encodes CSVEEGRGQPQHF.

The chain recombines TRBV7-6 with TRBJ2-7, with 8 bases that match TRBD1. Germline trimming cut 5 bases from V and 7 bases from J; bases unmatched to any gene: 10. This CDR3 contains 14 residues. Germline-derived CDR1 and CDR2 are SGHVS and FNYEAQ. CDR3 sequence: CASSTGQGTREQYF. In DNA, the CDR3 is TGTGCCAGCAGCACAGGACAGGGAACGCGTGAGCAGTACTTC. Drawing the rest from reference TRBV7-6 and TRBJ2-7, the complete variable domain is GAGVSQSPRYKVTKRGQDVALRCDPISGHVSLYWYRQALGQGPEFLTYFNYEAQQDKSGLPNDRFSAERPEGSISTLTIQRTEQRDSAMYRCASSTGQGTREQYFGPGTRLTVT.

The chain employs TRBV7-2 and TRBJ2-1; 9 positions match TRBD1. Germline values: CDR1 SGHTA, CDR2 FQGNSA. The CDR3 is made up of 16 amino acids. Trimming cost V 2 bases and J 1 base; bases outside gene matches: 3. This chain's CDR3 is CASSLLGTGSYNEQFF. The CDR3 nucleotides are TGTGCCAGCAGCTTATTAGGGACAGGGTCCTACAATGAGCAGTTCTTC. The whole variable domain, remainder taken from reference TRBV7-2 and TRBJ2-1, is GAGVSQSPSNKVTEKGKDVELRCDPISGHTALYWYRQSLGQGLEFLIYFQGNSAPDKSGLPSDRFSAERTGGSVSTLTIQRTQQEDSAVYLCASSLLGTGSYNEQFFGPGTRLTVL.

The chain links TRBV4-2 to TRBJ1-5; D gene uncertain. This CDR3 is 14 amino acids long. Germline V lookup: CDR1 LGHNA, CDR2 YNFKEQ. Trimming stripped 0 bases from V and 2 bases from J, with 5 bases between. CDR3 DNA: TGTGCCAGCAGCCAAGAATCAGGCAATCAGCCCCAGCATTTT. It translates to CASSQESGNQPQHF.

Turning to this clone: Other DNA sequences of this sample code for an identical CDR3. This rearrangement joins TRBV18 to TRBJ1-1; 8 bases map to TRBD1. Per germline, CDR1 KGHSH and CDR2 LQKENI. The V segment lost 4 bases and the J segment 2 bases; nucleotides outside the gene matches: 3. CDR3 size: 14 residues. CDR3 bases: TGTGCCAGCTCACTTGGACAGGGAAACACTGAAGCTTTCTTT. It is translated as CASSLGQGNTEAFF. Full variable domain (remainder filled in from reference TRBV18 and TRBJ1-1): NAGVMQNPRHLVRRRGQEARLRCSPMKGHSHVYWYRQLPEEGLKFMVYLQKENIIDESGMPKERFSAEFPKEGPSILRIQQVVRGDSAAYFCASSLGQGNTEAFFGQGTRLTVV.

This clone has more than one count but fewer than ten. The chain employs TRBV2 and TRBJ2-2; 9 bases agree with TRBD2. V lost 6 bases to trimming and J lost 6 bases; unmatched junction nucleotides: 8. Germline lookup yields CDR1 SNHLY and CDR2 FYNNEI. There are 15 residues in the CDR3. In DNA, the CDR3 is TGTGCCAGCAGACCCGGGACTAGCTACTCCGGGGAGCTGTTTTTT. Translating gives CASRPGTSYSGELFF. The entire variable domain, with the rest obtained from reference TRBV2 and TRBJ2-2, is as follows: EPEVTQTPSHQVTQMGQEVILRCVPISNHLYFYWYRQILGQKVEFLVSFYNNEISEKSEIFDDQFSVERPDGSNFTLKIRSTKLEDSAMYFCASRPGTSYSGELFFGEGSRLTVL.

The CDR3 spells CASSPPTYRDTGELFF. The CDR3 region has the DNA TGTGCCAGCAGTCCACCGACTTACAGGGACACCGGGGAGCTGTTTTTT. The genes are TRBV14 and TRBJ2-2, with D perhaps TRBD1 (6 bases). The CDR3 extends over 16 amino acids. Per the germline V gene, CDR1 is SGHDN and CDR2 is FVKESK. V lost 6 bases and J lost 3, with 17 bases in between.

This clone was seen a few times. Here the CDR3 DNA reads TGCGCCAGCAGCTCGACGGGACTGTGGGAGAAAAACATTCAGTACTTC. Translating gives CASSSTGLWEKNIQYF. V and J are TRBV5-1 and TRBJ2-4; a possible D gene is TRBD2 (6 bases). This CDR3 is 16 amino acids long. Trimming cost V 3 bases and J 4 bases, with 17 bases left between them. Germline CDR1 SGHRS, CDR2 YFSETQ.

The rearrangement uses TRBV29-1 and TRBJ2-3, with TRBD1 matching 8 bases. The CDR3 consists of 13 residues. The junction had 7 bases not matched to a gene; V was cut back by 7 bases and J by 4 bases. Germline assignment: CDR1 SQVTM and CDR2 ANQGSEA. Here the CDR3 reads CSGSDRAADTQYF. The CDR3 coding sequence is TGCAGCGGATCGGACAGGGCGGCAGATACGCAGTATTTT.